Reported below is one T cell receptor (beta chain). The data were obtained in a study of blood T cells in healthy people across ages. Study overall: Template switching retrieved approximately one barcoded beta molecule for each two T cells.

Germline values: CDR1 SGHDN, CDR2 FVKESK. The CDR3 is 15 amino acids. The ends lost 5 bases at V and 2 bases at J; junction bases unmatched: 7. Primed by a sample-barcoded 5' primer and a J-beta primer mix, a second PCR proceeded for about 6 to 12 cycles. TCRdb passed the 5' RACE reads through MiXCR, listing each CDR3 protein once. The sample carries hundreds of thousands of distinct CDR3 sequences, 40% to 50% recorded once. The gene calls are TRBV14 and TRBJ2-7, with 9 positions matching TRBD1. The sequenced sample was blood. This receptor was identified in a man older than 75 in good health. Here the CDR3 reads CASSALRQGAYEQYF. The CDR3, as DNA: TGTGCCAGCAGCGCTCTCCGACAGGGGGCCTACGAGCAGTACTTC.